This T cell receptor beta chain was observed in a study of T-cell memory formation after mild COVID-19. The wider study: Each donor largely had its own TCR clusters.

Sample barcodes and UMIs were carried by the TCR alpha and TCR beta cDNA libraries that 5'RACE generated with constant-segment primers. TCRdb passed the 5' RACE reads through MiXCR, listing each CDR3 protein once. Among fewer than 350,000 distinct CDR3 sequences listed, under 8.5% were seen once. The sample taken for sequencing was PBMCs or a T cell subset sorted from them (not recorded which). This receptor was obtained from a man aged 18 to 30 who had mild COVID-19 (a few samples of this study predate the infection). Cell type and time point are not known.

The CDR3: CSPDRGGGAFF. The CDR3 nucleotides are TGCAGCCCAGACAGGGGTGGGGGAGCTTTCTTT. This chain links TRBV29-1 with TRBJ1-1; 8 bases line up with TRBD1. V lost 8 bases to trimming and J lost 10 bases; unmatched junction nucleotides: 9. The CDR3 extends over 11 amino acids. Germline V gene data show CDR1 as SQVTM and CDR2 as ANQGSEA.